One sample yielded the 20 T cell receptor beta chains listed below, sequenced in a study of shared clonotypes between healthy human individuals. TCRdb's table, derived via immunoSEQ multiplex PCR, lists solely in-frame clones and lacks some. The sample includes about 960,000 clones, about 80% of them seen just once. The sequencing sample was made of memory CD4+ T cells sorted from blood. The subset here: CD45RA-negative fraction. The receptors shown here come from a man between 18 and 29 years old in good health.

The chain recombines TRBV15 with TRBJ2-7; D not certain. Germline assignment: CDR1 LNHNV and CDR2 YYDKDF (reference sequence). V was cut by 0 bases and J by 1 base, with 7 bases left in between. The CDR3 is 14 residues long. The CDR3: CATSRDHTSYEQYF. DNA of the CDR3: TGTGCCACCAGCAGAGATCACACTTCCTACGAGCAGTACTTC.

This clone is a singleton in its sample. This specimen includes other DNA sequences encoding the same CDR3. This sequence joins TRBV10-3 and TRBJ1-4; D gene uncertain. Germline assignment: CDR1 ENHRY and CDR2 SYGVKD. The CDR3 extends over 15 amino acids. Trimming shortened V by 0 bases and J by 0 bases, and 5 bases separated the two germline ends. CDR3 protein: CAISESGATNEKLFF. CDR3 sequence (DNA): TGTGCCATCAGTGAGTCGGGTGCAACTAATGAAAAACTGTTTTTT.

This clone was found once. This chain connects TRBV6-1 to TRBJ2-7; D not certain. V shed 2 bases and J shed 2 bases, with 4 bases lying between them. This CDR3 contains 12 residues. Germline-derived CDR1 and CDR2 are MNHNS and SASEGT. CDR3 region: CASSENTYEQYF. The CDR3 region has the DNA TGTGCCAGCAGTGAAAACACCTACGAGCAGTACTTC.

The chain has TRBV9 and TRBJ2-2, with TRBD1 identical over 7 bases. The CDR3 loop spans 17 amino acids. V gave up 0 bases and J gave up 0 bases; unmatched junction bases: 5. The germline V gene has CDR1 SGDLS and CDR2 YYNGEE. CDR3 protein: CASSVGAGTANTGELFF. For the CDR3, the DNA is TGTGCCAGCAGCGTAGGGGCCGGGACAGCGAACACCGGGGAGCTGTTTTTT.

The J gene is TRBJ2-1, the V gene TRBV9; D possibly corresponds to TRBD2 (6 bases). CDR3 length: 16 amino acids. Trimming stripped 4 bases from V and 2 bases from J, with 16 bases between. Looked up from germline, CDR1 is SGDLS and CDR2 is YYNGEE. The CDR3 sequence is CASSISSGVTYNEQFF. The CDR3 DNA reads as TGTGCCAGCAGCATCAGTTCGGGGGTCACCTACAATGAGCAGTTCTTC.

Points on this clone: At the DNA level, this CDR3 is encoded by other sequences in the same sample as well. This chain uses TRBV18 with TRBJ2-2; TRBD1 aligns across 8 bases. This CDR3 is 15 amino acids long. Trimming cost V 5 bases and J 4 bases; bases outside gene matches: 6. The germline V gene has CDR1 KGHSH and CDR2 LQKENI. CDR3 in DNA: TGTGCCAGCTCATCAACAGGGGGAGGCACCGGGGAGCTGTTTTTT. It codes for CASSSTGGGTGELFF. The full variable domain, its missing parts supplied by reference TRBV18 and TRBJ2-2, is NAGVMQNPRHLVRRRGQEARLRCSPMKGHSHVYWYRQLPEEGLKFMVYLQKENIIDESGMPKERFSAEFPKEGPSILRIQQVVRGDSAAYFCASSSTGGGTGELFFGEGSRLTVL.

Turning to this clone: This may be a read error, as it is one base from a much larger clone. The rearrangement joins TRBV6-1 to TRBJ1-1; a weak D match, TRBD1 (5 bases). The V gene lost 6 bases and the J gene lost 1 base, with 9 bases spanning the gap. CDR1 and CDR2 from the germline V gene are MNHNS and SASEGT. There are 13 residues in the CDR3. This chain's CDR3 is CASSPTGNTEAFF. CDR3 nucleotide sequence: TGTGCCAGCAGCCCTACAGGGAACACTGAAGCTTTCTTT.

This chain uses TRBV5-1 with TRBJ2-7, with a possible D match to TRBD2 (6 bases). This CDR3 is 14 amino acids long. The germline V and J ends were trimmed by 0 bases and 5 bases, with 12 bases remaining between them. From germline, CDR1 is SGHRS and CDR2 YFSETQ. The CDR3 sequence is CASSLEGGIHEQYF. The CDR3, as DNA: TGCGCCAGCAGCTTGGAGGGCGGGATCCACGAGCAGTACTTC.

This rearrangement joins TRBV29-1 to TRBJ1-3, with 7 nucleotides matching TRBD1. The germline gives CDR1 SQVTM, CDR2 ANQGSEA. The CDR3 runs 12 residues. V dropped 4 bases and J dropped 7; count of bases not matched to a gene: 4. This CDR3 is CSVGQGSNTIYF. Written as DNA, the CDR3 is TGCAGCGTTGGACAGGGATCTAACACCATATATTTT.

The chain links TRBV19 to TRBJ1-5; unclear D gene. CDR3 length: 16 amino acids. Trimming cost V 6 bases and J 5 bases, with 20 bases left between them. From germline, CDR1 is LNHDA and CDR2 SQIVND (reference sequence). CDR3 residues: CASRGPGTLKDQPQHF. CDR3 in DNA: TGTGCCAGTAGAGGGCCCGGCACTCTCAAAGATCAGCCCCAGCATTTT. The whole variable domain, filled in from reference TRBV19 and TRBJ1-5, reads DGGITQSPKYLFRKEGQNVTLSCEQNLNHDAMYWYRQDPGQGLRLIYYSQIVNDFQKGDIAEGYSVSREKKESFPLTVTSAQKNPTAFYLCASRGPGTLKDQPQHFGDGTRLSIL.

This chain joins TRBV30 and TRBJ1-2, with D possibly TRBD1 on 5 matching bases. Trimming stripped 4 bases from V and 0 bases from J, with 15 bases between. The germline gives CDR1 GTSNPN, CDR2 SVGIG (reference sequence). The CDR3 runs 15 residues. The CDR3 DNA is TGTGCCTGGATCATCTCCGACAGCGCTAACTATGGCTACACCTTC. Translation: CAWIISDSANYGYTF.

V gene TRBV7-9 combines with J gene TRBJ2-7; the D is unclear. The V and J ends lost 5 bases and 7 bases respectively, with 9 bases between them. CDR1 and CDR2 from the germline V gene are SEHNR and FQNEAQ (reference sequence). The CDR3 loop spans 11 amino acids. CDR3 amino acids: CASSPLSEQYF. CDR3 bases: TGTGCCAGCAGCCCTTTATCTGAGCAGTACTTC.

The rearrangement uses TRBV5-1 and TRBJ1-4, with D tentatively TRBD1 (6 bases). The germline V and J ends were trimmed by 3 bases and 7 bases, with 16 bases remaining between them. This CDR3 comprises 15 residues. Per the germline V gene, CDR1 is SGHRS and CDR2 is YFSETQ. The CDR3 DNA follows: TGCGCCAGCAGCTCCAATCAGGGGAATGTTGAAAAACTGTTTTTT. Amino acid sequence: CASSSNQGNVEKLFF.

The genes are TRBV5-1 and TRBJ1-3; D uncertain. Trimming took off 0 bases at V and 1 base at J, with 8 bases between the two ends. Germline-derived CDR1 and CDR2 are SGHRS and YFSETQ. This CDR3 region has 15 residues. The CDR3 spells CASSLDQSSGNTIYF. CDR3 nucleotide sequence: TGCGCCAGCAGCTTGGACCAGAGTTCTGGAAACACCATATATTTT.

The CDR3 nucleotides read TGTGCCTGGGGAGGGGGAGGGGTCGAGACCCAGTACTTC. Protein: CAWGGGGVETQYF. The rearrangement joins TRBV30 to TRBJ2-5, with D perhaps TRBD2 (7 bases). The germline V and J ends were trimmed by 5 bases and 5 bases, with 15 bases remaining between them. Germline CDR1 reads GTSNPN; CDR2 reads SVGIG (reference sequence). The CDR3 is made up of 13 amino acids.

V and J are TRBV6-5 and TRBJ2-2; TRBD2 aligns across 7 bases. The ends lost 2 bases at V and 8 bases at J; junction bases unmatched: 8. Germline CDR1 reads MNHEY; CDR2 reads SVGAGI. The CDR3 extends over 15 amino acids. CDR3 sequence: CASSYEGGRWGELFF. The CDR3 DNA follows: TGTGCCAGCAGTTACGAAGGCGGGAGATGGGGGGAGCTGTTTTTT.

Many counts were recorded for this clone. The chain uses TRBV7-9 and TRBJ1-3, with D hard to call. Germline CDR1 and CDR2: SEHNR and FQNEAQ (reference sequence). The length of the CDR3 is 14 residues. The germline V and J ends were trimmed by 2 bases and 0 bases, with 5 bases remaining between them. The CDR3 sequence is CASSLHSSGNTIYF. The CDR3 DNA follows: TGTGCCAGCAGCTTACACTCCTCTGGAAACACCATATATTTT.

The chain carries TRBV28 and TRBJ1-1; 8 nucleotides line up with TRBD1. Germline V gives CDR1 MDHEN, CDR2 SYDVKM. The CDR3 covers 14 residues. The V and J ends lost 7 bases and 4 bases, in that order; junction bases with no gene match: 8. DNA for the CDR3: TGTGCCAGCACCGATGACAGGGGAGGCACTGAAGCTTTCTTT. This sequence encodes CASTDDRGGTEAFF.

The table lists this clone with a few counts. The gene calls are TRBV18 and TRBJ2-1; perhaps TRBD1 as D (5 bases). The CDR3 loop spans 13 amino acids. V was cut by 3 bases and J by 9 bases, with 12 bases left in between. CDR1 and CDR2 (germline): KGHSH, LQKENI. This chain's CDR3 is CASSPGQAGEQFF. The DNA of the CDR3 is TGTGCCAGCTCACCGGGGCAGGCTGGTGAGCAGTTCTTC.

The chain employs TRBV21-1 and TRBJ1-2; the tabulated D call, TRBD1, remains unverified against the DNA. TRBV21-1 is a listed pseudogene. This CDR3 has 15 residues. CDR3 residues: CASSRRSRENYGYTF. The DNA for the CDR3 is TGTGCCAGCAGCCGGCGGTCCAGGGAAAACTATGGCTACACCTTC.